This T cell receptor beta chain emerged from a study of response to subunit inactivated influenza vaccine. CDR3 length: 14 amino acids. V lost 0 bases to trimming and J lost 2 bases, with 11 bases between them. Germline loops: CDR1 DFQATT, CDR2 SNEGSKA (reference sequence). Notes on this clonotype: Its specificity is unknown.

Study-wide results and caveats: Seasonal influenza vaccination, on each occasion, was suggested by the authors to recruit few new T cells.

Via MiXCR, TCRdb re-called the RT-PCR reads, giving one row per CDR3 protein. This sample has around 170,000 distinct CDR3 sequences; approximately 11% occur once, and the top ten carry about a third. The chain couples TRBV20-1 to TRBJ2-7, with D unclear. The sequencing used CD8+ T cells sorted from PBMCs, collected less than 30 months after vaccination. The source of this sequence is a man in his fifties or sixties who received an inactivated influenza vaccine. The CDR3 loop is CSARDLVGAYEQYF. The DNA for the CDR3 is TGCAGTGCTAGAGATCTGGTAGGAGCCTACGAGCAGTACTTC.